The 10 T cell receptor beta chains given below trace back to one sample, sequenced in a study of blood T cell repertoires in COVID-19. Libraries were prepared by immunoSEQ multiplex PCR; TCRdb keeps only in-frame clonotypes and omits some of them. The table lists over 50,000 clones, more than 85% of them singletons. The sample comprised peripheral blood. The receptor set was obtained from a man aged 45-65 years with active COVID-19.

The chain links TRBV3-1 (or the pseudogene TRBV3-2) to TRBJ1-1; 9 nucleotides line up with TRBD1. V trimming: 7 bases; J trimming: 7 bases; junction bases outside the gene matches: 19. Germline lookup yields CDR1 LGHDT and CDR2 YNNKEL (reference sequence). The length of the CDR3 is 17 residues. Here the CDR3 DNA reads TGTGCCAGCATTACAAGGACAGGGGTTACGAGGTGCAGTGAAGCTTTCTTT. Translated: CASITRTGVTRCSEAFF.

The chain's CDR3 is CASSLWLAGSYEQYF. In DNA, the CDR3 is TGCGCCAGCAGCTTGTGGCTAGCGGGGTCCTACGAGCAGTACTTC. The chain has TRBV5-1 and TRBJ2-7; 9 bases match TRBD2. From germline, CDR1 is SGHRS and CDR2 YFSETQ. The length of the CDR3 is 15 residues. The junction had 3 bases not matched to a gene; V was cut back by 1 base and J by 1 base.

The chain has TRBV14 and TRBJ2-1; 8 bases align to TRBD2. CDR3 length: 18 residues. The germline V gene has CDR1 SGHDN and CDR2 FVKESK. The J segment lost 5 bases and the V segment lost 4 bases, leaving 16 bases of the junction unmatched. CDR3 sequence reads: CASSPKRERGPTDNEQFF. As DNA, the CDR3 is TGTGCCAGCAGCCCAAAAAGGGAGCGGGGGCCAACGGACAATGAGCAGTTCTTC.

The chain carries TRBV7-2 and TRBJ1-2; 9 bases are a match to TRBD1. V dropped 5 bases and J dropped 5; count of bases not matched to a gene: 6. This CDR3 has 14 residues. CDR1 and CDR2 from the germline V gene are SGHTA and FQGNSA. The CDR3 DNA sequence: TGTGCCAGCAGCACCGCCGGGACAGGGTATGGCTACACCTTC. Its translation is CASSTAGTGYGYTF.

The chain employs TRBV5-6 and TRBJ2-5; 7 bases are shared with TRBD2. This CDR3 is 14 amino acids long. The germline CDR1 and CDR2 sequences are SGHDT and YYEEEE. After removal of 0 bases from V and 5 bases from J, the junction contained 4 bases not matched to a gene. DNA for the CDR3: TGTGCCAGCAGCTTGGTGCGGGGAGGGGAGACCCAGTACTTC. Translating it yields CASSLVRGGETQYF.

This clone was observed a single time. The CDR3 reads CASSLVQGGYTF. CDR3 in DNA: TGTGCCAGCAGCTTGGTACAGGGAGGCTACACCTTC. The J gene is TRBJ1-2, the V gene TRBV5-6, with D possibly being TRBD1 (6 bases). This CDR3 comprises 12 residues. CDR1 is SGHDT, CDR2 YYEEEE, per germline. Trimming shortened V by 0 bases and J by 8 bases, and 8 bases separated the two germline ends.

The chain has TRBV15 and TRBJ2-7; TRBD2 matches at 7 bases. The CDR3 extends over 15 amino acids. Germline CDR1 is LNHNV and CDR2 is YYDKDF (reference sequence). The trim removed 3 bases at V and 5 bases at J, leaving 10 bases unmatched. The CDR3 DNA is TGTGCCACCAGCAGGCCGGGGCGGGAGTCAAACGAGCAGTACTTC. This translates into CATSRPGRESNEQYF.

The gene calls are TRBV11-2 and TRBJ2-2; D call uncertain. Trimming shortened V by 5 bases and J by 0 bases, and 10 bases separated the two germline ends. The CDR3 has 15 amino acids. Germline CDR1 reads SGHAT; CDR2 reads FQNNGV. CDR3 sequence: CASSLYEPNTGELFF. CDR3 nucleotide sequence: TGTGCCAGCAGCCTATATGAACCGAACACCGGGGAGCTGTTTTTT. The variable domain in full, with the rest retrieved from reference TRBV11-2 and TRBJ2-2, is EAGVAQSPRYKIIEKRQSVAFWCNPISGHATLYWYQQILGQGPKLLIQFQNNGVVDDSQLPKDRFSAERLKGVDSTLKIQPAKLEDSAVYLCASSLYEPNTGELFFGEGSRLTVL.

The V and J genes are TRBV3-1 (or the pseudogene TRBV3-2) and TRBJ2-1; 7 nucleotides agree with TRBD2. The germline CDR1 and CDR2 sequences are LGHDT and YNNKEL (reference sequence). This CDR3 spans 16 amino acids. V trimming: 3 bases; J trimming: 7 bases; junction bases outside the gene matches: 12. CDR3: CASSQFRAGVSNEQFF. Here the CDR3 DNA reads TGTGCCAGCAGCCAGTTTCGGGCGGGAGTATCAAATGAGCAGTTCTTC.

The chain links TRBV19 to TRBJ2-2, with 13 bases that match TRBD2. Trimming at V came to 9 bases and at J to 6 bases, leaving 4 bases not matched to a gene. This CDR3 comprises 14 residues. Germline CDR1 is LNHDA and CDR2 is SQIVND (reference sequence). The CDR3, as DNA: TGTGCCAGCGGGACTAGCGGGGCGTCCGGGGAGCTGTTTTTT. It is translated as CASGTSGASGELFF.